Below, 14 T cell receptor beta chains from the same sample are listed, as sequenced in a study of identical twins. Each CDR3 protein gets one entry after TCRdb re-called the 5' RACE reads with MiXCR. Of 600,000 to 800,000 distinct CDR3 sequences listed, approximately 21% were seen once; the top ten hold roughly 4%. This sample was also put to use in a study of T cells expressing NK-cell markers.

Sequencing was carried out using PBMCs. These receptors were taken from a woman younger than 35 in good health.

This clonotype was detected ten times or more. The CDR3 DNA reads TGCAGTGCCCTTCGACAAGCAGGTGCCAATGAGCAGTTCTTC. Translated: CSALRQAGANEQFF. The chain joins TRBV20-1 to TRBJ2-1; D ambiguous. The CDR3 spans 14 residues. Trimming left V 6 bases short and J 6 bases short, with 18 bases between. Germline CDR1 reads DFQATT; CDR2 reads SNEGSKA (reference sequence).

DNA for the CDR3: TGCAGCGCTGCCGGGCGATCCAGCACAGATACGCAGTATTTT. Its protein is CSAAGRSSTDTQYF. J is TRBJ2-3 and V is TRBV29-1; D is uncertain. V gave up 7 bases and J gave up 0 bases, with 14 bases separating them. This CDR3 contains 14 residues. CDR1 is SQVTM and CDR2 is ANQGSEA in the germline V gene.

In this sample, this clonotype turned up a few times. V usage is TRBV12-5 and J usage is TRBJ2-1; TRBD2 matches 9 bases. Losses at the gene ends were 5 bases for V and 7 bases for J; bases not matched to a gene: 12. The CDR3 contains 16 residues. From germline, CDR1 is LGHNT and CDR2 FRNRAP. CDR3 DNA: TGTGCTAGTGGTCCCCCCCGAAGCGGGAGGCGGAATGAGCAGTTCTTC. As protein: CASGPPRSGRRNEQFF. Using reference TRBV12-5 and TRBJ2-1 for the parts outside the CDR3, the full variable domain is DARVTQTPRHKVTEMGQEVTMRCQPILGHNTVFWYRQTMMQGLELLAYFRNRAPLDDSGMPKDRFSAEMPDATLATLKIQPSEPRDSAVYFCASGPPRSGRRNEQFFGPGTRLTVL.

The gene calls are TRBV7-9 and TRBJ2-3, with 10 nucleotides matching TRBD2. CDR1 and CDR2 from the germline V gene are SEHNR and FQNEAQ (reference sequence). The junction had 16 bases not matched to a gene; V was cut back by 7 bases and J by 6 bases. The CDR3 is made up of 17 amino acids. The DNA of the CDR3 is TGTGCCAGCAACCAGTGGGGGCTAGCGGGAGCGGTTGATACGCAGTATTTT. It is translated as CASNQWGLAGAVDTQYF.

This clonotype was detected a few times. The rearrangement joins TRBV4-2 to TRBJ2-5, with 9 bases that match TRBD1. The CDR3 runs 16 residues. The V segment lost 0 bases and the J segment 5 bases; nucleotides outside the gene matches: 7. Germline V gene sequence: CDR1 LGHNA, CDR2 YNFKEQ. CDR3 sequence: CASSQDPDRGRETQYF. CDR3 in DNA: TGTGCCAGCAGCCAAGACCCCGACAGGGGGAGGGAGACCCAGTACTTC.

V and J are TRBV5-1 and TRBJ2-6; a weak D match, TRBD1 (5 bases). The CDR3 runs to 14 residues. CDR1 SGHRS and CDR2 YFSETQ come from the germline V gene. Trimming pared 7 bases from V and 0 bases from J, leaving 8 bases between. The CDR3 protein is CASRQFSGANVLTF. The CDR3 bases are TGCGCCAGCCGACAGTTCTCTGGGGCCAACGTCCTGACTTTC.

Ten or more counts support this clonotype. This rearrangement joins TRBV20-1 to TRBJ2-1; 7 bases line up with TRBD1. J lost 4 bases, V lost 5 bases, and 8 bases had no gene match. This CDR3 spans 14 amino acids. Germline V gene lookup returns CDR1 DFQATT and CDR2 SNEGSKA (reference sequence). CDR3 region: CSAARQGQYNEQFF. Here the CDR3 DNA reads TGCAGTGCTGCCCGACAGGGTCAATACAATGAGCAGTTCTTC.

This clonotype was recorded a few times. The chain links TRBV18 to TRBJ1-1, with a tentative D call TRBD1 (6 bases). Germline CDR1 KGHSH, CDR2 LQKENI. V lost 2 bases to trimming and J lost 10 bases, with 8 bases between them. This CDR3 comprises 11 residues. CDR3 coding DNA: TGTGCCAGCTCACCAGGGGGCTTAGCTTTCTTT. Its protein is CASSPGGLAFF.

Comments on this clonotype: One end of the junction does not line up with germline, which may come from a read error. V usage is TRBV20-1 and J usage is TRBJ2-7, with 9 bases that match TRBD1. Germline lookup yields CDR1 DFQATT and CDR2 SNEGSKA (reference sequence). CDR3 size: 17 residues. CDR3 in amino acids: CCARTRPGTGKGYEQYF. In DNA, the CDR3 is TGCTGTGCTAGAACGCGCCCAGGGACAGGGAAAGGCTACGAGCAGTACTTC.

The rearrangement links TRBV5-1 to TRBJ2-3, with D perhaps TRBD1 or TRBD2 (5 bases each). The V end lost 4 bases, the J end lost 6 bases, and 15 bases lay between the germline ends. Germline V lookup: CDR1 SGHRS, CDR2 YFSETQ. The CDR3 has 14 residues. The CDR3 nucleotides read TGCGCCAGCAGCCTGGGACGCCTCCGGGATACGCAGTATTTT. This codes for CASSLGRLRDTQYF.

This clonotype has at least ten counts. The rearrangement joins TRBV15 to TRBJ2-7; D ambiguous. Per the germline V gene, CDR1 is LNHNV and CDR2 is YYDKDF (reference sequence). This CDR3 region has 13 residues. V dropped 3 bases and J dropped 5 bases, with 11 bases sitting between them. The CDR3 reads CATSRGYFDEQYF. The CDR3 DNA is TGTGCCACCAGCAGGGGGTACTTCGACGAGCAGTACTTC.

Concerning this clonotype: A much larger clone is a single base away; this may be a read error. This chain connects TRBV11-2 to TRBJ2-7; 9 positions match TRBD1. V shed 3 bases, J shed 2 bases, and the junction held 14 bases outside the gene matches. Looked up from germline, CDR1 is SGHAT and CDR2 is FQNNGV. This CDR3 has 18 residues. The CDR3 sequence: CASSFIVGGTGPPYEQYF. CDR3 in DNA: TGTGCCAGCAGCTTTATAGTTGGGGGGACAGGGCCCCCCTACGAGCAGTACTTC.

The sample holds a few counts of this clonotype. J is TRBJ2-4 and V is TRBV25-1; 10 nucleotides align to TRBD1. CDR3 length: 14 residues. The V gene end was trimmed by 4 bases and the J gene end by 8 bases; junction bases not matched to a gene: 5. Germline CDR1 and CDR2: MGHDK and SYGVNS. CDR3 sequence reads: CASSGTGTGDIQYF. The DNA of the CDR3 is TGTGCCAGCAGTGGAACCGGGACAGGGGACATTCAGTACTTC.

CDR3 coding DNA: TGTGCCAGCAGCCCCGGGACTAGGATCTATGAGCAGTTCTTC. This sequence encodes CASSPGTRIYEQFF. The rearrangement links TRBV5-6 to TRBJ2-1; 8 nucleotides match TRBD2. The CDR3 extends over 14 amino acids. The V gene end was trimmed by 4 bases and the J gene end by 8 bases; junction bases not matched to a gene: 8. The germline V gene encodes CDR1 SGHDT and CDR2 YYEEEE.